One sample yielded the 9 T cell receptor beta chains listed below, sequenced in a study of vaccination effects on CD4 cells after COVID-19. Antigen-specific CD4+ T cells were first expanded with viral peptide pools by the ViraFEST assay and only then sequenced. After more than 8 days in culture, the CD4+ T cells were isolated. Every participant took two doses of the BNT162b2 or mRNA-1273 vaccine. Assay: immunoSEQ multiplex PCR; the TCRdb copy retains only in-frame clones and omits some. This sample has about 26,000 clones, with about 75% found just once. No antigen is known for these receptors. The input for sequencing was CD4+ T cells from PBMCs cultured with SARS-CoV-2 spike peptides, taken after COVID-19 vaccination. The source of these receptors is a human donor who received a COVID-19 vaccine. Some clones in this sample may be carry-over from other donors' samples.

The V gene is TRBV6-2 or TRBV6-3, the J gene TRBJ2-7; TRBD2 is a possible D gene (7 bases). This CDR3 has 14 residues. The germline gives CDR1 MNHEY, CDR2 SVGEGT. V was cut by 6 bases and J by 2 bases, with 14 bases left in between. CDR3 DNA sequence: TGTGCCAGCAGCCCCGTGCGGGGGCCCTACGAGCAGTACGTC. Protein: CASSPVRGPYEQYV.

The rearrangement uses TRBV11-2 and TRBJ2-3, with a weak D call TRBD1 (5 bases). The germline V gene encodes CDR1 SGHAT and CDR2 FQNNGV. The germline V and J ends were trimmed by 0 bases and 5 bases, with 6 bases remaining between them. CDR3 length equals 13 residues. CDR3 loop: CASSLDQGDTQYF. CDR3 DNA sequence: TGTGCCAGCAGCTTAGATCAGGGAGATACGCAGTATTTT.

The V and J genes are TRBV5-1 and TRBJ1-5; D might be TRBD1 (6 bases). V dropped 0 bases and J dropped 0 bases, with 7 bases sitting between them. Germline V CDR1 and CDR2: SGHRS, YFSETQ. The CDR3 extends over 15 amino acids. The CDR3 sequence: CASSLEGDSNQPQHF. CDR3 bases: TGCGCCAGCAGCTTGGAGGGGGATAGCAATCAGCCCCAGCATTTT.

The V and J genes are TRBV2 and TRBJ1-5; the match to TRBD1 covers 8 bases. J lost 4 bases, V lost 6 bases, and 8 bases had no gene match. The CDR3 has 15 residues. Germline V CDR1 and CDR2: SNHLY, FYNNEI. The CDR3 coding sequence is TGTGCCAGCAGGGTACAGGGGGTAGATAATCAGCCCCAGCATTTT. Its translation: CASRVQGVDNQPQHF.

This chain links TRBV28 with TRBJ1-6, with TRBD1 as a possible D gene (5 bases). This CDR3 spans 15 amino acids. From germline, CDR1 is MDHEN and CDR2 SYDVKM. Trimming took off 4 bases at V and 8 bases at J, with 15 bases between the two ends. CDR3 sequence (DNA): TGTGCCAGCAGTTCCACAGGATTTTATGATTCACCCCTCCACTTT. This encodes CASSSTGFYDSPLHF.

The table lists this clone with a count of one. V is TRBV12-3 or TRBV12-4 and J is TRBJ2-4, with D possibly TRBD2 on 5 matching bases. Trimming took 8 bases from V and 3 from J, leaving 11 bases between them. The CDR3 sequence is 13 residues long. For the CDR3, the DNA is TGTGCCAGCGGATCCCGGGACAAAAACATTCAGTACTTC. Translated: CASGSRDKNIQYF.

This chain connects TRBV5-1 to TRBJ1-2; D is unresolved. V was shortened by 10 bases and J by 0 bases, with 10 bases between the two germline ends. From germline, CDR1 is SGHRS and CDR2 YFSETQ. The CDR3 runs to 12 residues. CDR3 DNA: TGCGCCTCCCGGGGATCTAACTATGGCTACACCTTC. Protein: CASRGSNYGYTF.

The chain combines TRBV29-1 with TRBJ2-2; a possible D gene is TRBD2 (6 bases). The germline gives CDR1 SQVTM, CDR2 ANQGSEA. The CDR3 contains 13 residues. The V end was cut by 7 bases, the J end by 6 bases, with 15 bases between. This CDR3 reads CSGSSGLPGELFF. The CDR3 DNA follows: TGCAGCGGTTCATCGGGACTTCCCGGGGAGCTGTTTTTT.

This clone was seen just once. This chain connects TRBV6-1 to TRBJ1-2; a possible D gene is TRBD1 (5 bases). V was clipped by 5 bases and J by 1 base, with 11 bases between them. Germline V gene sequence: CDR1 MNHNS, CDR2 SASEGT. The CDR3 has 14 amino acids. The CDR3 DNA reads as TGTGCCAGCAGTTTCCGGGGCCTTAACTATGGCTACACCTTC. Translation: CASSFRGLNYGYTF.